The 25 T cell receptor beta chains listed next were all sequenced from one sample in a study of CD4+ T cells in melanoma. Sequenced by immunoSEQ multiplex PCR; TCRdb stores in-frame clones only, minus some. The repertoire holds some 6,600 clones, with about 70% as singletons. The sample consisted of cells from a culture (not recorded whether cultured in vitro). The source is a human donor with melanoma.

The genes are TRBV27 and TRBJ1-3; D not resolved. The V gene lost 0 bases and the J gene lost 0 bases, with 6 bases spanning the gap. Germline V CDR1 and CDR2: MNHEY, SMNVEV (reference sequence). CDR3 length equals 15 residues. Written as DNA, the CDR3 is TGTGCCAGCAGTTTATCGGCGGACTCTGGAAACACCATATATTTT. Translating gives CASSLSADSGNTIYF.

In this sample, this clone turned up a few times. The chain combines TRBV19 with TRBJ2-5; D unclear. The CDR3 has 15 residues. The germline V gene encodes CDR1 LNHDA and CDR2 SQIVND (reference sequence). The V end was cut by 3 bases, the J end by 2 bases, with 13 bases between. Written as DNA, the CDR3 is TGTGCCAGTAGTATGGAGCTAGGGCATCAAGAGACCCAGTACTTC. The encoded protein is CASSMELGHQETQYF.

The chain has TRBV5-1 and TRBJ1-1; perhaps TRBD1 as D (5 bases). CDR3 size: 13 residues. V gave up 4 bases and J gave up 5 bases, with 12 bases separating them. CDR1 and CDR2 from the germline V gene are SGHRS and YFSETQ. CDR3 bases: TGCGCCAGCAGCCTATTGGGGGGAACTGAAGCTTTCTTT. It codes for CASSLLGGTEAFF.

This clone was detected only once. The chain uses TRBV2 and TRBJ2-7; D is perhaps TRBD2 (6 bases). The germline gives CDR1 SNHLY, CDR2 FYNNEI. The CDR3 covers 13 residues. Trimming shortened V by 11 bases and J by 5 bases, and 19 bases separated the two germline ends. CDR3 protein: CAGRDSRHDEQYF. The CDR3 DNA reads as TGTGCCGGGCGGGACTCACGGCACGACGAGCAGTACTTC.

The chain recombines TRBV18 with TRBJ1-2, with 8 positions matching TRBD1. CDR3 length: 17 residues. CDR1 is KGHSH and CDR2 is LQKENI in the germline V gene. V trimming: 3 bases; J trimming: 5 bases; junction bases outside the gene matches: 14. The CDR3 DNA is TGTGCCAGCTCACCCGGGACAGGCCCTAGCCTATTATATGGCTACACCTTC. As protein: CASSPGTGPSLLYGYTF. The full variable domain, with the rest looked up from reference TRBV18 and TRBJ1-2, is NAGVMQNPRHLVRRRGQEARLRCSPMKGHSHVYWYRQLPEEGLKFMVYLQKENIIDESGMPKERFSAEFPKEGPSILRIQQVVRGDSAAYFCASSPGTGPSLLYGYTFGSGTRLTVV.

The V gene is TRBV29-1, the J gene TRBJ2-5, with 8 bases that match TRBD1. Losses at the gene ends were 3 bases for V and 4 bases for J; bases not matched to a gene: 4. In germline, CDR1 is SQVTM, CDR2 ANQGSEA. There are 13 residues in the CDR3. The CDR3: CSVEFRGRETQYF. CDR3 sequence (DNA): TGCAGCGTTGAGTTCAGGGGGCGAGAGACCCAGTACTTC.

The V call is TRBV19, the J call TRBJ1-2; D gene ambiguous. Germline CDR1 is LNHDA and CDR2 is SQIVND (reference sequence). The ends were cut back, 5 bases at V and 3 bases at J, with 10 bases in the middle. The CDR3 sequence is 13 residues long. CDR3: CASSVGGDYGYTF. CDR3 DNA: TGTGCCAGTAGTGTAGGCGGGGACTATGGCTACACCTTC.

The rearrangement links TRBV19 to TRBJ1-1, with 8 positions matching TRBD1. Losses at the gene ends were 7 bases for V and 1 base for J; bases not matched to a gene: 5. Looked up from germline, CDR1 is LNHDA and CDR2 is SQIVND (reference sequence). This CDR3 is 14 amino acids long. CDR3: CASMPDRENTEAFF. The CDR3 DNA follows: TGTGCCAGTATGCCGGACAGGGAGAACACTGAAGCTTTCTTT.

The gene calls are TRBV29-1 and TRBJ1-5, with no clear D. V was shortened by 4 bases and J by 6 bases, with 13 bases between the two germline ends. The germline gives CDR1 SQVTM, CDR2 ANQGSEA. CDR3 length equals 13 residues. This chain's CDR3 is CSVGEGPGQPQHF. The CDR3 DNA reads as TGCAGCGTTGGAGAAGGACCGGGTCAGCCCCAGCATTTT.

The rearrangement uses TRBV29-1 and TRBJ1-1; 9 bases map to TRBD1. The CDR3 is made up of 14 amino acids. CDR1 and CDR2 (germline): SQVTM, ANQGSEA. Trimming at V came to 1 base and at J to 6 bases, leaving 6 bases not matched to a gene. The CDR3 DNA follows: TGCAGCGTTGAAGGGGCACAGGGGGCGGCTGAAGCTTTCTTT. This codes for CSVEGAQGAAEAFF.

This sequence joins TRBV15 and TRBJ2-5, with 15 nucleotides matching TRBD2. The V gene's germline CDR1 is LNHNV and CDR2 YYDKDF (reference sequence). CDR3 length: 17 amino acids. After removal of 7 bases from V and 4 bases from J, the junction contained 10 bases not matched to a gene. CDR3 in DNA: TGTGCCACCACCGCTGGACTAGCGGGGGGGATCGTAGAGACCCAGTACTTC. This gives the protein CATTAGLAGGIVETQYF.

The CDR3 region is CASSLLGGELFF. In DNA, the CDR3 is TGTGCCAGCAGTTTATTGGGCGGGGAGCTGTTTTTT. The chain is built from TRBV27 and TRBJ2-2; no reliable D call. Trimming removed 1 base from V and 7 bases from J, with 4 bases in between. The CDR3 has 12 residues. The germline V gene has CDR1 MNHEY and CDR2 SMNVEV (reference sequence).

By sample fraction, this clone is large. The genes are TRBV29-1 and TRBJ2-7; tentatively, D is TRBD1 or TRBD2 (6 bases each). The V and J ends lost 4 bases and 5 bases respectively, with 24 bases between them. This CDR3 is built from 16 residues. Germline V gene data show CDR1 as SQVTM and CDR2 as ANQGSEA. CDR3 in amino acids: CSVGGAWGDPGDEQYF. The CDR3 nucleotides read TGCAGCGTTGGGGGGGCCTGGGGGGACCCGGGGGACGAGCAGTACTTC.

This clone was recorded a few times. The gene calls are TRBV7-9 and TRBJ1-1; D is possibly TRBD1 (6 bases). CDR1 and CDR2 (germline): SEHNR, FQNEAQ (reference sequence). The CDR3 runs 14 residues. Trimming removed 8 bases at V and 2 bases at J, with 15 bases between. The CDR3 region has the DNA TGTGCCAGCCTACTCACGGGGGCCAACACTGAAGCTTTCTTT. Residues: CASLLTGANTEAFF.

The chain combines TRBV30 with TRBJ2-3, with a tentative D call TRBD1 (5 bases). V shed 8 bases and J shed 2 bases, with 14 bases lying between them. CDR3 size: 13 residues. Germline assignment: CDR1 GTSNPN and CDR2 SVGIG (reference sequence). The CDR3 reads CATQTGFTDTQYF. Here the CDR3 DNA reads TGTGCCACTCAAACAGGATTCACAGATACGCAGTATTTT.

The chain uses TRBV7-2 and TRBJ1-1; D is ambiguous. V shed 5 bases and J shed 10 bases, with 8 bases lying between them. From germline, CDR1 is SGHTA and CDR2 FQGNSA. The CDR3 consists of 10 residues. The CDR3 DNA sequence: TGTGCCAGCAGCCCTCCCGGAGCTTTCTTT. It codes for CASSPPGAFF. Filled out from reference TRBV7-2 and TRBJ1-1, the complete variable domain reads GAGVSQSPSNKVTEKGKDVELRCDPISGHTALYWYRQSLGQGLEFLIYFQGNSAPDKSGLPSDRFSAERTGGSVSTLTIQRTQQEDSAVYLCASSPPGAFFGQGTRLTVV.

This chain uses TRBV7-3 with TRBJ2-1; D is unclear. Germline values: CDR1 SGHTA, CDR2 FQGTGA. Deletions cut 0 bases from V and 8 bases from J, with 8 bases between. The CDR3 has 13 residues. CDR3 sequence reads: CASSLTVHDEQFF. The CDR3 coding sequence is TGTGCCAGCAGCTTAACGGTTCACGATGAGCAGTTCTTC.

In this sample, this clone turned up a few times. The CDR3 loop reads CSVAADPATNEKLFF. The CDR3 nucleotides are TGCAGCGTTGCAGCAGATCCTGCAACTAATGAAAAACTGTTTTTT. V usage is TRBV29-1 and J usage is TRBJ1-4; the D is unclear. This CDR3 is 15 amino acids long. Germline assignment: CDR1 SQVTM and CDR2 ANQGSEA. V lost 4 bases, J lost 0 bases, and 12 bases lay in between.

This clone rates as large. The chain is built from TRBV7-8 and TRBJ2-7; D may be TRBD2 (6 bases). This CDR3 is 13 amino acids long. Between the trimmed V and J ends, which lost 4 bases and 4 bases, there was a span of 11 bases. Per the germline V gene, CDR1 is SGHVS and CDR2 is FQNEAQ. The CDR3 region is CASSSVGGYEQYF. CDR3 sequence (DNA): TGTGCCAGCAGCTCCGTGGGGGGTTACGAGCAGTACTTC.

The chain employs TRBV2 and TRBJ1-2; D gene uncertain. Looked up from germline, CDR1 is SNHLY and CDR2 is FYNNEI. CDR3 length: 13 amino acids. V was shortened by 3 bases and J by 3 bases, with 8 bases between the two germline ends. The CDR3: CASSDSSYYGYTF. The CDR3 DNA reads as TGTGCCAGCAGTGACAGTTCCTACTATGGCTACACCTTC.

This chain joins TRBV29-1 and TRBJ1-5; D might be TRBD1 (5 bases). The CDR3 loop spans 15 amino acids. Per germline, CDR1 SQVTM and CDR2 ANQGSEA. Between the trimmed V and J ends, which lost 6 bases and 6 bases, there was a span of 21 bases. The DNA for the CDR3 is TGCAGCGTAGGGACGGTCCCCGATGTTGGTCAGCCCCAGCATTTT. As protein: CSVGTVPDVGQPQHF.

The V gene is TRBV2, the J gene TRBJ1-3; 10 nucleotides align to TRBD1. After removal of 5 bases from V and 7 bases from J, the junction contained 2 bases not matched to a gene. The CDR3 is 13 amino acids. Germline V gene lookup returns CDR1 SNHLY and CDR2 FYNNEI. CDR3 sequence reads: CASSSDRGNTIYF. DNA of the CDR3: TGTGCCAGCAGTTCGGACAGGGGGAACACCATATATTTT.

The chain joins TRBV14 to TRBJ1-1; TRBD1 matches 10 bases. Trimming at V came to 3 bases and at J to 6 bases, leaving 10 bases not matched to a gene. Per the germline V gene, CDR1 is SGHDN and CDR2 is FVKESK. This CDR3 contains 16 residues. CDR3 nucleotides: TGTGCCAGCAGCCAGAACTGGGGACAGGGGAATCCTGAAGCTTTCTTT. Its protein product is CASSQNWGQGNPEAFF. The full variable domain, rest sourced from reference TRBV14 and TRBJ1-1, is EAGVTQFPSHSVIEKGQTVTLRCDPISGHDNLYWYRRVMGKEIKFLLHFVKESKQDESGMPNNRFLAERTGGTYSTLKVQPAELEDSGVYFCASSQNWGQGNPEAFFGQGTRLTVV.

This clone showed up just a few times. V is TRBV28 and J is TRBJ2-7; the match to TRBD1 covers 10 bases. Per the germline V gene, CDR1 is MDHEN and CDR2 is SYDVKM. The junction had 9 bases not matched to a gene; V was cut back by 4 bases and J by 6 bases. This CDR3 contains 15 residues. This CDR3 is CASSSTGTGAAEQYF. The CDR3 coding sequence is TGTGCCAGCAGTTCGACCGGGACAGGGGCGGCCGAGCAGTACTTC.

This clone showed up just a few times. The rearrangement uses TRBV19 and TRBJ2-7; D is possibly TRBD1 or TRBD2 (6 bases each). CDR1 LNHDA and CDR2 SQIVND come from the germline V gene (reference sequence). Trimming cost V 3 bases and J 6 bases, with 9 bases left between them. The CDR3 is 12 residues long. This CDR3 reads CASSIGGGEQYF. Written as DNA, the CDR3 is TGTGCCAGTAGTATCGGAGGGGGCGAGCAGTACTTC.